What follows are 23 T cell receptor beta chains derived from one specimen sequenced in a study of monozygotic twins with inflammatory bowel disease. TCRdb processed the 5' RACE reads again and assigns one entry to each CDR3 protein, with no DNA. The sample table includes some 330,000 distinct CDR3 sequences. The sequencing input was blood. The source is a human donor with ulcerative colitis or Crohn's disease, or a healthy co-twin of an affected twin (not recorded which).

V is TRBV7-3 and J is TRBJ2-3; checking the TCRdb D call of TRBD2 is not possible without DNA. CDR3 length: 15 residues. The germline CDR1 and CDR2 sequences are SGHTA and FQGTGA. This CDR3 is CASSPGRGVVDTQYF.

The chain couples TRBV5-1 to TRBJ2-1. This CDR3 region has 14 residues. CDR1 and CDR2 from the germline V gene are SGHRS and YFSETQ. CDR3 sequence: CASSLGLRYNEQFF.

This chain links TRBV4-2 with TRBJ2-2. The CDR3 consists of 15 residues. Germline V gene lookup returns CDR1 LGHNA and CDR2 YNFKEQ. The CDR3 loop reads CASSQDRSLTGELFF.

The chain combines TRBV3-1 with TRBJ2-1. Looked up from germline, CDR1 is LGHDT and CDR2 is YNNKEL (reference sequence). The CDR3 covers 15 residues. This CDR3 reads CASSRGGFSYNEQFF.

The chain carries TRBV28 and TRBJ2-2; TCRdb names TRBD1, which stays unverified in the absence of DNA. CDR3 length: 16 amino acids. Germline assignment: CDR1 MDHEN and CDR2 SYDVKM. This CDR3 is CASIDSGTGNTGELFF.

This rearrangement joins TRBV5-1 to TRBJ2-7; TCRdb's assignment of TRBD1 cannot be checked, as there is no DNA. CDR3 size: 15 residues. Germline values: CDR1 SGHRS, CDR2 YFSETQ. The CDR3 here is CASSTDRVGNYEQYF.

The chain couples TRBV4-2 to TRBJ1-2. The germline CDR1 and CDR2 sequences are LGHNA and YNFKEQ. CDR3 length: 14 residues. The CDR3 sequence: CASSQDSGTYGYTF.

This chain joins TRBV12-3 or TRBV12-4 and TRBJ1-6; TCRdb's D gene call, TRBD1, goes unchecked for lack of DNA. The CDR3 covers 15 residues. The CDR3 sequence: CASRWRGQKNSPLHF.

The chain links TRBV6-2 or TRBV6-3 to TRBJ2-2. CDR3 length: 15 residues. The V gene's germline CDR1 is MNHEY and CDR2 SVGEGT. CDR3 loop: CASSIRPGDTGELFF.

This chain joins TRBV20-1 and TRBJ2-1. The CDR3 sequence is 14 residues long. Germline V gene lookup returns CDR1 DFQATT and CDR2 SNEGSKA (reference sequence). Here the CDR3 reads CSGRRGSSYNEQFF.

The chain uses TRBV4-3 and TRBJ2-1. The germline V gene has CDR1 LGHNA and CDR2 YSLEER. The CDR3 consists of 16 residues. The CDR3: CASSQEAANPYNEQFF.

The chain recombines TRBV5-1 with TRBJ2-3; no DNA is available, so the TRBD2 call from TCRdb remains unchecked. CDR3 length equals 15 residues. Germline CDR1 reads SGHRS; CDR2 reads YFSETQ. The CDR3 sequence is CASSLDGGSTDTQYF.

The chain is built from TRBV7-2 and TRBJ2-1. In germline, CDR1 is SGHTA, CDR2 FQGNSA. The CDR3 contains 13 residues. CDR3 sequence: CASSLNRNNEQFF.

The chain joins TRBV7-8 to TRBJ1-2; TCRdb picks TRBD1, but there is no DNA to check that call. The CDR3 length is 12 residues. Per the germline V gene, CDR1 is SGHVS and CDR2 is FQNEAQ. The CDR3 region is CASSSGGTGYTF. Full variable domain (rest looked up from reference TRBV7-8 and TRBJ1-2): GAGVSQSPRYKVAKRGQDVALRCDPISGHVSLFWYQQALGQGPEFLTYFQNEAQLDKSGLPSDRFFAERPEGSVSTLKIQRTQQEDSAVYLCASSSGGTGYTFGSGTRLTVV.

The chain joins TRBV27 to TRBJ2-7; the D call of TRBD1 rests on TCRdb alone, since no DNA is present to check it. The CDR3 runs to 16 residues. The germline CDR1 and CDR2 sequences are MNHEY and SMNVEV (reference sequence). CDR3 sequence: CASSNTGDALSDEQYF.

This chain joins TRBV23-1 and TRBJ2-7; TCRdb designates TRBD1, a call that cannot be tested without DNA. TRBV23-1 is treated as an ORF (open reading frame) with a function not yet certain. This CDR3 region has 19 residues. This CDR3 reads CASSQTQRGSVFSSYEQYF.

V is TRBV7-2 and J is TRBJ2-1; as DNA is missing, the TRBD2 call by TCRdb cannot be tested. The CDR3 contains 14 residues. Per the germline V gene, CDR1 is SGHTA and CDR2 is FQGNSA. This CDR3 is CASSSAGGADEQFF.

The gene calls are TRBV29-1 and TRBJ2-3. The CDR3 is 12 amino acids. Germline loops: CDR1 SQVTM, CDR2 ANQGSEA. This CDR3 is CSSMTDTDTQYF.

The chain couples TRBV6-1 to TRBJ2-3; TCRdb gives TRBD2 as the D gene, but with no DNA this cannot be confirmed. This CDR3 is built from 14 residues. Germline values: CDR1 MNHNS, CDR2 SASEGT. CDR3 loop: CASGASGRTDTQYF.

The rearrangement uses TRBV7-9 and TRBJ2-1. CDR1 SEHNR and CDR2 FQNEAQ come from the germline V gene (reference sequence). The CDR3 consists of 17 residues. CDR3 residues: CASSLRETGTQYNEQFF.

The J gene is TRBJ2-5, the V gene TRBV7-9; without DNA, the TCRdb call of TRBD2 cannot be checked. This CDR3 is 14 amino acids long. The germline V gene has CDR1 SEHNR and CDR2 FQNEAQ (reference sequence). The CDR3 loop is CASSSLRDQETQYF.

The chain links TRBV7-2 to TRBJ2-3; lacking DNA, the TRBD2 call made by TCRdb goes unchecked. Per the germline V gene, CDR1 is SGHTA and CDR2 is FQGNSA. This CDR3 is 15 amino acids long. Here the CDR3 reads CASSLGIVFTDTQYF.

The CDR3 here is CASSAERAPDTQYF. V and J are TRBV2 and TRBJ2-3; the TCRdb call, TRBD1, lacks DNA for checking. The length of the CDR3 is 14 residues. CDR1 is SNHLY and CDR2 is FYNNEI in the germline V gene.